The 12 T cell receptor beta chains presented below share a single source sample, sequenced in a study of T cell responses to AZD1222 COVID-19 vaccine. Sequencing used immunoSEQ multiplex PCR; TCRdb keeps in-frame clones, though not all of them. Of 150,000 or so clones listed, roughly 92% are singletons. Sequencing was performed on peripheral blood, taken on day 0 of AZD1222 vaccination. The receptors were gathered from an adult in good health.

The chain carries TRBV5-1 and TRBJ2-7; perhaps D is TRBD1 or TRBD2 (6 bases each). Germline V gene lookup returns CDR1 SGHRS and CDR2 YFSETQ. This CDR3 is built from 18 residues. Trimming shortened V by 0 bases and J by 0 bases, and 19 bases separated the two germline ends. The chain's CDR3 is CASSLVGGSTPASYEQYF. For the CDR3, the DNA is TGCGCCAGCAGCTTGGTGGGGGGCTCGACCCCCGCCTCCTACGAGCAGTACTTC.

The chain carries TRBV11-2 and TRBJ1-3; D is unresolved. With 4 bases removed from V and 4 bases from J, the gap between germline ends came to 17 bases. This CDR3 spans 16 amino acids. The germline V gene encodes CDR1 SGHAT and CDR2 FQNNGV. The CDR3 sequence is CASSSVRQEKGNTIYF. CDR3 DNA sequence: TGTGCCAGCAGCTCCGTCCGACAAGAGAAGGGAAACACCATATATTTT.

The V gene is TRBV27, the J gene TRBJ1-1; 9 nucleotides align to TRBD1. The V gene end was trimmed by 3 bases and the J gene end by 11 bases; junction bases not matched to a gene: 10. Germline-derived CDR1 and CDR2 are MNHEY and SMNVEV (reference sequence). This CDR3 has 14 amino acids. CDR3 DNA sequence: TGTGCCAGCAGTTTCAGTACCGGGACAGGGATGGCTTTCTTT. This sequence encodes CASSFSTGTGMAFF.

The J gene is TRBJ2-7, the V gene TRBV30; tentative D call: TRBD1 (5 bases). This CDR3 has 15 residues. The germline V gene encodes CDR1 GTSNPN and CDR2 SVGIG (reference sequence). V lost 0 bases and J lost 5, with 17 bases in between. Here the CDR3 DNA reads TGTGCCTGGAGTGTACGCGGCAGGGTGGTTGACGAGCAGTACTTC. It specifies CAWSVRGRVVDEQYF.

This chain connects TRBV3-1 (or the pseudogene TRBV3-2) to TRBJ1-6; D gene uncertain. The V gene's germline CDR1 is LGHDT and CDR2 YNNKEL (reference sequence). The V end was cut by 0 bases, the J end by 7 bases, with 7 bases between. The CDR3 consists of 14 residues. This chain's CDR3 is CASSQERANSPLHF. For the CDR3, the DNA is TGTGCCAGCAGCCAAGAAAGGGCCAATTCACCCCTCCACTTT.

This rearrangement joins TRBV5-1 to TRBJ2-1; 10 bases map to TRBD2. Germline V CDR1 and CDR2: SGHRS, YFSETQ. With V trimmed by 1 base and J by 10 bases, 8 bases remained unmatched. The CDR3 spans 15 residues. The CDR3, as DNA: TGCGCCAGCAGCTTGTGGCTAGCGGGAGTAAGAGAGCAGTTCTTC. This gives the protein CASSLWLAGVREQFF.

The chain uses TRBV6-2 or TRBV6-3 and TRBJ1-2; a possible D gene is TRBD1 (5 bases). The CDR3 has 15 residues. Germline CDR1 is MNHEY and CDR2 is SVGEGT. Trimming took off 4 bases at V and 8 bases at J, with 20 bases between the two ends. CDR3 bases: TGTGCCAGCAGTTCCTACCAGGGACGCTGGGGAGGCTACACCTTC. It codes for CASSSYQGRWGGYTF.

V usage is TRBV7-2 and J usage is TRBJ1-5; 8 bases are shared with TRBD1. In germline, CDR1 is SGHTA, CDR2 FQGNSA. Germline trimming cut 5 bases from V and 6 bases from J; bases unmatched to any gene: 12. The CDR3 is made up of 16 amino acids. The CDR3 sequence is CASSPVSGQGGQPQHF. The CDR3 DNA is TGTGCCAGCAGCCCCGTTTCTGGACAGGGAGGTCAGCCCCAGCATTTT.

The gene calls are TRBV7-8 and TRBJ2-3; 10 positions match TRBD2. V was pared by 6 bases and J by 1 base, with 16 bases of the junction left unmatched. Per germline, CDR1 SGHVS and CDR2 FQNEAQ. CDR3 length: 19 residues. The CDR3 DNA sequence: TGTGCCAGCAGTTACGGGGCCAGCGGGAGGGCCTGGGGCACAGATACGCAGTATTTT. Translation: CASSYGASGRAWGTDTQYF.

The chain links TRBV4-2 to TRBJ2-2; tentatively, D is TRBD2 (5 bases). In germline, CDR1 is LGHNA, CDR2 YNFKEQ. Trimming took off 1 base at V and 4 bases at J, with 13 bases between the two ends. The CDR3 consists of 16 residues. CDR3 coding DNA: TGTGCCAGCAGCCAAGTGGGCGGGCCGACCACCGGGGAGCTGTTTTTT. Residues: CASSQVGGPTTGELFF.

V is TRBV11-1 and J is TRBJ1-2; possibly TRBD1 for D (5 bases). The CDR3 is made up of 15 amino acids. From germline, CDR1 is SGHAT and CDR2 FQDESV (reference sequence). V dropped 3 bases and J dropped 7 bases, with 18 bases sitting between them. The CDR3 DNA reads as TGTGCCAGCAGCTTGTACGTGGGGCGCCTAGGTGGCTACACCTTC. Protein product: CASSLYVGRLGGYTF. The variable domain in full, completed from reference TRBV11-1 and TRBJ1-2, reads EAEVAQSPRYKITEKSQAVAFWCDPISGHATLYWYRQILGQGPELLVQFQDESVVDDSQLPKDRFSAERLKGVDSTLKIQPAELGDSAMYLCASSLYVGRLGGYTFGSGTRLTVV.

The CDR3 DNA follows: TGTGCCAGCAGTTGGGACAGAGCCTACGAGCAGTACTTC. Protein product: CASSWDRAYEQYF. The J gene is TRBJ2-7, the V gene TRBV28; 7 bases agree with TRBD1. The CDR3 is 13 residues long. Germline V CDR1 and CDR2: MDHEN, SYDVKM. V lost 4 bases, J lost 2 bases, and 2 bases stayed unmatched.